This T cell receptor (beta chain) came from a study of control samples from healthy donors and cancer patients. The V end lost 2 bases, the J end lost 5 bases, and 16 bases lay between the germline ends. This CDR3 region has 16 residues. Looked up from germline, CDR1 is KGHSH and CDR2 is LQKENI. The table came from immunoSEQ multiplex PCR; TCRdb's copy has only in-frame clones and leaves some out. The sample contains tens of thousands of clones, 94% of which appear only once. The count of this clone is one. The clonotype comes from a man aged 25-45 years in good health. The gene calls are TRBV18 and TRBJ1-5, with a possible D match to TRBD1 (6 bases). Specimen: blood. The CDR3 here is CASSPRGSQGYQPQHF. The CDR3 DNA follows: TGTGCCAGCTCACCAAGGGGGTCGCAGGGGTATCAGCCCCAGCATTTT.